The 13 T cell receptor beta chains below were found in one sample sequenced in a study of CD8 T cells in ankylosing spondylitis. Study-level findings and limits: Apparently characteristic of ankylosing spondylitis blood was a TCR beta motif (about 8 highly homologous variants).

One entry per CDR3 protein, called by TCRdb with MiXCR from the 5' RACE reads. The table lists about 800,000 distinct CDR3 sequences, about 11% of them singletons. These TCRs' antigens remain unknown. Material for sequencing was blood, either unsorted or a sorted T cell fraction (not recorded which). The receptors stem from a male donor with ankylosing spondylitis.

There are a few counts of this clonotype. The gene calls are TRBV6-5 and TRBJ2-1; 9 positions match TRBD2. The CDR3 sequence is 14 residues long. Trimming at V came to 4 bases and at J to 5 bases, leaving 3 bases not matched to a gene. Looked up from germline, CDR1 is MNHEY and CDR2 is SVGAGI. CDR3 residues: CASSWLAGNNEQFF. DNA for the CDR3: TGTGCCAGCAGTTGGCTAGCGGGAAACAATGAGCAGTTCTTC.

This clonotype appeared many times. This sequence joins TRBV12-3 or TRBV12-4 and TRBJ2-6; maybe TRBD1 (5 bases). This CDR3 is built from 15 residues. Trimming stripped 6 bases from V and 0 bases from J, with 9 bases between. The DNA for the CDR3 is TGTGCCAGCAGCCCAACAGGCTCTGGGGCCAACGTCCTGACTTTC. Residues: CASSPTGSGANVLTF.

In DNA form, the CDR3 reads TGTGCCAGCAGTTACATGGGGCTGCCTAATGAAAAACTGTTTTTT. Translation gives CASSYMGLPNEKLFF. V and J are TRBV6-2 or TRBV6-3 and TRBJ1-4; D possibly corresponds to TRBD1 (5 bases). V was shortened by 2 bases and J by 3 bases, with 10 bases between the two germline ends. The CDR3 is 15 residues long. Germline CDR1 and CDR2: MNHEY and SVGEGT.

This clonotype was found a few times. The V gene is TRBV7-2, the J gene TRBJ1-1; 9 bases match TRBD1. Germline CDR1 is SGHTA and CDR2 is FQGNSA. The trim removed 0 bases at V and 1 base at J, leaving 3 bases unmatched. The CDR3 sequence is 16 residues long. This chain's CDR3 is CASSLAGTGWNTEAFF. DNA for the CDR3: TGTGCCAGCAGCTTAGCCGGGACAGGGTGGAACACTGAAGCTTTCTTT.

In its sample, this clonotype was seen a few times. The chain has TRBV12-3 or TRBV12-4 and TRBJ1-4; a possible D gene is TRBD1 (5 bases). CDR3 size: 15 residues. V was clipped by 5 bases and J by 7 bases, with 17 bases between them. The CDR3 nucleotides read TGTGCCAGCAGTCCCGGGACGGCGCGACGTGAAAAACTGTTTTTT. Its translation is CASSPGTARREKLFF.

The V and J genes are TRBV9 and TRBJ2-7; 8 bases are a match to TRBD2. V shed 3 bases and J 4 bases; nucleotides not matched to a gene: 6. Per germline, CDR1 SGDLS and CDR2 YYNGEE. There are 14 residues in the CDR3. DNA for the CDR3: TGTGCCAGCAGCGCGGGCGGGAGGTTGTACGAGCAGTACTTC. Amino acids: CASSAGGRLYEQYF.

V usage is TRBV5-1 and J usage is TRBJ1-5; D uncertain. The CDR3 totals 15 residues. Germline CDR1 is SGHRS and CDR2 is YFSETQ. Trimming took 0 bases from V and 7 from J, leaving 14 bases between them. The CDR3 sequence is CASSLDSGTGQPQHF. The CDR3 nucleotides read TGCGCCAGCAGCTTGGATTCTGGCACCGGGCAGCCCCAGCATTTT.

There are a few counts of this clonotype. This chain uses TRBV20-1 with TRBJ1-5, with a tentative D call TRBD1 (5 bases). V lost 2 bases and J 0 bases, leaving 11 bases between the germline ends. Germline loops: CDR1 DFQATT, CDR2 SNEGSKA (reference sequence). The CDR3 extends over 15 amino acids. The CDR3 sequence is CSARSGTFSNQPQHF. In nucleotides, the CDR3 is TGCAGTGCTAGATCCGGGACCTTTAGCAATCAGCCCCAGCATTTT.

At least ten counts were recorded for this clonotype. The rearrangement uses TRBV20-1 and TRBJ2-1; 8 bases are shared with TRBD2. J gave up 3 bases and V 6 bases, and 1 base lay outside the gene matches. The CDR3 contains 12 residues. CDR1 is DFQATT and CDR2 is SNEGSKA in the germline V gene (reference sequence). In DNA, the CDR3 is TGCAGTGCCACTAGCGGCTACAATGAGCAGTTCTTC. Translated, it gives CSATSGYNEQFF.

This clonotype was observed a single time. The V call is TRBV24-1, the J call TRBJ2-5; maybe TRBD2 (7 bases). The CDR3 length is 16 residues. V was trimmed by 3 bases and J by 4 bases, leaving 17 bases between them. Germline V gene data show CDR1 as KGHDR and CDR2 as SFDVKD. The CDR3: CATSDGGAFVRETQYF. Here the CDR3 DNA reads TGTGCCACCAGTGATGGGGGGGCCTTTGTTCGAGAGACCCAGTACTTC.

This chain links TRBV20-1 with TRBJ2-4; 10 bases map to TRBD2. The CDR3 is made up of 16 amino acids. Trimming at V came to 5 bases and at J to 1 base, leaving 8 bases not matched to a gene. Germline assignment: CDR1 DFQATT and CDR2 SNEGSKA (reference sequence). The CDR3 sequence: CSAVLAGERAKNIQYF. As DNA, the CDR3 is TGCAGTGCTGTTCTAGCGGGGGAGAGGGCCAAAAACATTCAGTACTTC.

This clonotype has only a few counts. This chain joins TRBV7-9 and TRBJ1-1; D is unresolved. The germline V and J ends were trimmed by 6 bases and 3 bases, with 11 bases remaining between them. The CDR3 loop spans 13 amino acids. Germline V lookup: CDR1 SEHNR, CDR2 FQNEAQ (reference sequence). DNA for the CDR3: TGTGCCAGCAGTAATGAGGAAGACACTGAAGCTTTCTTT. The encoded protein is CASSNEEDTEAFF.

This clonotype was seen a handful of times. The chain is built from TRBV12-3 or TRBV12-4 and TRBJ2-7; 7 bases fit TRBD2. The CDR3 runs 14 residues. V was clipped by 3 bases and J by 5 bases; unmatched bases: 7. The CDR3 bases are TGTGCCAGCAGTTTCCGGACTAGTGTTAACGAGCAGTACTTC. It is translated as CASSFRTSVNEQYF.